One sample yielded the 6 T cell receptor beta chains listed below, sequenced in a study of blood T cell repertoires in COVID-19. This table comes from immunoSEQ multiplex PCR, and its TCRdb copy is limited to in-frame clones, with some not included. The sample yields about 53,000 clones, 70% to 85% seen once. The sequencing input was peripheral blood. All receptors come from a human donor in a cohort sampled during active COVID-19.

The gene calls are TRBV18 and TRBJ2-2; 7 bases match TRBD1. The CDR3 is 14 amino acids. Trimming took 4 bases from V and 7 from J; bases not matched to a gene: 6. Germline loops: CDR1 KGHSH, CDR2 LQKENI. DNA for the CDR3: TGTGCCAGCTCACGGGACAGTCGTATCGGGGAGCTGTTTTTT. Translating it yields CASSRDSRIGELFF.

The rearrangement links TRBV20-1 to TRBJ1-3; no clear D. Deletions cut 3 bases from V and 8 bases from J, with 8 bases between. Germline values: CDR1 DFQATT, CDR2 SNEGSKA (reference sequence). CDR3 length: 11 residues. The CDR3 reads CSASFGDTIYF. DNA for the CDR3: TGCAGTGCTAGTTTCGGTGACACCATATATTTT.

V gene TRBV11-2 combines with J gene TRBJ2-1, with 7 bases aligning to TRBD2. V was pared by 2 bases and J by 9 bases, with 4 bases of the junction left unmatched. The length of the CDR3 is 13 residues. Looked up from germline, CDR1 is SGHAT and CDR2 is FQNNGV. CDR3 sequence (DNA): TGTGCCAGCAGCTTAATTAGGGAGGGTGAGCAGTTCTTC. Protein product: CASSLIREGEQFF.

This clone appeared a few times. The chain employs TRBV4-1 and TRBJ1-2; D may be TRBD1 (5 bases). This CDR3 contains 14 residues. Trimming cost V 5 bases and J 2 bases, with 12 bases left between them. From germline, CDR1 is MGHRA and CDR2 YSYEKL. This CDR3 reads CASSRTWSNYGYTF. As DNA, the CDR3 is TGCGCCAGCAGCAGGACATGGAGCAACTATGGCTACACCTTC.

The rearrangement joins TRBV24-1 to TRBJ2-5, with 7 bases aligning to TRBD2. After removal of 5 bases from V and 5 bases from J, the junction contained 4 bases not matched to a gene. Germline V CDR1 and CDR2: KGHDR, SFDVKD. This CDR3 spans 13 amino acids. The CDR3 nucleotides are TGTGCCACCAGTGCCCCCGGGGGGGAGACCCAGTACTTC. Protein product: CATSAPGGETQYF.

This rearrangement joins TRBV24-1 to TRBJ2-3; TRBD2 agrees at 10 bases. The germline V gene encodes CDR1 KGHDR and CDR2 SFDVKD. The CDR3 length is 15 residues. V gave up 10 bases and J gave up 1 base; unmatched junction bases: 7. The CDR3 nucleotides read TGTGCCACTCAGACCGGGACTAGCGGCACAGATACGCAGTATTTT. As protein: CATQTGTSGTDTQYF.